This TCR beta chain was retrieved from a study of shared clonotypes between healthy human individuals. This clone turned up a few times. The antigen remains unidentified. Findings and caveats of the study: When compared with the clonotypes that were shared by all four sorted-subset donors, the non-shared clonotypes turned out to have lower generation probabilities. Donor scarcity curtailed the genetic and exposure-history diversity represented herein.

Sorted subsets were amplified in replicate PCRs using around 0.2 ug DNA, tens of thousands of T cell genomes. TCRdb's copy holds only in-frame clones and misses some; the assay was immunoSEQ multiplex PCR. Of some 1.1 million clones listed, approximately 80% are singletons. Germline CDR1 and CDR2: SGHNT and YYREEE (reference sequence). The CDR3 spans 13 residues. A split of CD4+ cells into CD45RA+ naive and CD45RA-negative memory subsets was performed. Sequencing was carried out using memory CD4+ T cells from PBMCs. The subset denotes: CD45RA-negative fraction. The TCR comes from a man aged 18 to 30 in good health. Some clones in this sample may be carry-over from other donors' samples. The chain uses TRBV5-4 and TRBJ2-1, with 7 positions matching TRBD1. The CDR3 nucleotides are TGTGCAGCGGCTCCGGGACAGTACAATGAGCAGTTCTTC. It yields the protein CAAAPGQYNEQFF.